This entry concerns a single TCR beta chain. This CDR3 is 15 amino acids long. Trimming cost V 1 base and J 6 bases, with 10 bases left between them. Germline lookup yields CDR1 SEHNR and CDR2 FQNEAQ (reference sequence). These data are taken from a study of blood T cell repertoires in COVID-19. In the study overall: In each case, the material was cDNA or gDNA derived from T cells, B-cell-depleted T cells, or PBMCs.

In the study's own analysis: Using reference gene primer amplification, nucleated cell counts were estimated. The table came from immunoSEQ multiplex PCR; TCRdb's copy has only in-frame clones and leaves some out. D and trimming were read from the DNA, whereas the V and J calls and clone size are those reported in that table. The repertoire consists of fewer than 250,000 clones, with around 85% occurring once and the leading ten covering 3.5% to 4%. The sequence was obtained from a woman between 35 and 50 years old with acute COVID-19. Specimen: PBMCs or T cells enriched from blood (not recorded which). This chain links TRBV7-9 with TRBJ1-6; D unresolved. CDR3 nucleotides: TGTGCCAGCAGCTTAGTTGCGGGTATTAATTCACCCCTCCACTTT. Amino acid sequence: CASSLVAGINSPLHF. The full variable domain, rest sourced from reference TRBV7-9 and TRBJ1-6, is DTGVSQNPRHKITKRGQNVTFRCDPISEHNRLYWYRQTLGQGPEFLTYFQNEAQLEKSRLLSDRFSAERPKGSFSTLEIQRTEQGDSAMYLCASSLVAGINSPLHFGNGTRLTVT.